This entry concerns a single TCR beta chain. The source of the sample is a study of blood T cell repertoires in COVID-19. Study summary: Samples of COVID-19 (acute and convalescent) were obtained from the United States, Italy and Spain.

Generated by immunoSEQ multiplex PCR, the TCRdb table keeps only in-frame clones and is missing some. Among some 130,000 clones listed, around 82% were seen once. CDR1 is LGHDT and CDR2 is YNNKEL in the germline V gene (reference sequence). V lost 0 bases, J lost 4 bases, and 5 bases stayed unmatched. This CDR3 comprises 15 residues. The specimen was peripheral blood. The chain combines TRBV3-1 (or the pseudogene TRBV3-2) with TRBJ1-2, with 7 nucleotides matching TRBD1. The source is a man aged 60 to 69 with acute or convalescent COVID-19. This chain's CDR3 is CASSQDWDSPYGYTF. CDR3 coding DNA: TGTGCCAGCAGCCAAGATTGGGACAGCCCCTATGGCTACACCTTC.